The 11 T cell receptor beta chains given below trace back to one sample, sequenced in a study of tumour-infiltrating T cells in Burkitt lymphoma. Sequenced by immunoSEQ multiplex PCR; TCRdb stores in-frame clones only, minus some. The sample has some 14,000 clones, approximately 82% seen once. The sequencing input was tumor tissue. These receptors all stem from a human donor with diffuse large B-cell lymphoma.

The V call is TRBV7-9, the J call TRBJ2-1; either TRBD1 or TRBD2 may fit D (5 bases each). This CDR3 spans 15 amino acids. Germline CDR1 SEHNR, CDR2 FQNEAQ (reference sequence). V lost 0 bases and J lost 7, with 13 bases in between. The CDR3 spells CASSLAGVRGNEQFF. The CDR3 DNA reads as TGTGCCAGCAGCTTAGCGGGGGTCCGTGGGAATGAGCAGTTCTTC.

The rearrangement joins TRBV7-6 to TRBJ1-1; D uncertain. Trimming shortened V by 0 bases and J by 3 bases, and 14 bases separated the two germline ends. Germline V gives CDR1 SGHVS, CDR2 FNYEAQ. CDR3 length: 16 residues. The CDR3 DNA follows: TGTGCCAGCAGCTTAGCGGAATATGGGGTCGACACTGAAGCTTTCTTT. Its translation: CASSLAEYGVDTEAFF.

This sequence joins TRBV29-1 and TRBJ1-3, with unresolved D. This CDR3 spans 13 amino acids. The V end lost 2 bases, the J end lost 3 bases, and 8 bases lay between the germline ends. Per the germline V gene, CDR1 is SQVTM and CDR2 is ANQGSEA. This CDR3 is CSVERGNGNTIYF. DNA of the CDR3: TGCAGCGTTGAACGAGGGAATGGAAACACCATATATTTT.

V usage is TRBV5-1 and J usage is TRBJ2-3; TRBD2 might be the D (6 bases). Trimming removed 4 bases from V and 0 bases from J, with 15 bases in between. This CDR3 spans 16 amino acids. Germline V gene sequence: CDR1 SGHRS, CDR2 YFSETQ. As DNA, the CDR3 is TGCGCCAGCAGCCGGGGAAGGGAGGCGAGCACAGATACGCAGTATTTT. Translated: CASSRGREASTDTQYF.

The chain couples TRBV30 to TRBJ1-1; TRBD1 matches at 7 bases. The CDR3 totals 13 residues. The V gene end was trimmed by 3 bases and the J gene end by 8 bases; junction bases not matched to a gene: 9. Germline CDR1 reads GTSNPN; CDR2 reads SVGIG (reference sequence). This CDR3 reads CAWSADRIKEAFF. CDR3 DNA sequence: TGTGCCTGGAGCGCGGACAGGATCAAAGAAGCTTTCTTT.

The chain joins TRBV29-1 to TRBJ1-4; 7 bases agree with TRBD1. Germline V gene data show CDR1 as SQVTM and CDR2 as ANQGSEA. This CDR3 is built from 15 residues. V shed 5 bases, J shed 7 bases, and the junction held 13 bases outside the gene matches. CDR3 nucleotides: TGCAGCGTTCGCCGACCAGGGGGGCCGGGTGAAAAACTGTTTTTT. It translates to CSVRRPGGPGEKLFF.

The rearrangement links TRBV7-8 to TRBJ2-7; D gene ambiguous. With 5 bases removed from V and 1 base from J, the gap between germline ends came to 9 bases. The CDR3 consists of 13 residues. Germline CDR1 SGHVS, CDR2 FQNEAQ. CDR3 in amino acids: CASSLRLSYEQYF. The CDR3, as DNA: TGTGCCAGCAGCCTCAGGTTATCCTACGAGCAGTACTTC.

The rearrangement joins TRBV5-1 to TRBJ2-2, with D tentatively TRBD2 (6 bases). Per the germline V gene, CDR1 is SGHRS and CDR2 is YFSETQ. There are 15 residues in the CDR3. V gave up 1 base and J gave up 1 base, with 8 bases separating them. The CDR3 spells CASSLRAGNTGELFF. The CDR3 bases are TGCGCCAGCAGCTTGAGAGCGGGGAACACCGGGGAGCTGTTTTTT.

This clone appeared a few times. The chain links TRBV19 to TRBJ1-1, with D possibly being TRBD1 (5 bases). Germline CDR1 and CDR2: LNHDA and SQIVND (reference sequence). V shed 5 bases and J shed 8 bases, with 12 bases lying between them. The CDR3 sequence is 12 residues long. The CDR3, as DNA: TGTGCCAGTAGTCCCCAGGGAGTCGAAGCTTTCTTT. Encoded protein: CASSPQGVEAFF.

V is TRBV5-1 and J is TRBJ2-7, with TRBD2 identical over 8 bases. The CDR3 has 16 residues. Germline-derived CDR1 and CDR2 are SGHRS and YFSETQ. The J segment lost 0 bases and the V segment lost 5 bases, leaving 10 bases of the junction unmatched. The CDR3 region is CASSYRLALSSYEQYF. CDR3 coding DNA: TGCGCCAGCAGTTACCGACTAGCGCTGAGCTCCTACGAGCAGTACTTC. Full variable domain (missing parts from reference TRBV5-1 and TRBJ2-7): KAGVTQTPRYLIKTRGQQVTLSCSPISGHRSVSWYQQTPGQGLQFLFEYFSETQRNKGNFPGRFSGRQFSNSRSEMNVSTLELGDSALYLCASSYRLALSSYEQYFGPGTRLTVT.

This chain links TRBV6-4 with TRBJ2-1; 8 bases fit TRBD1. The CDR3 length is 14 residues. V shed 5 bases, J shed 9 bases, and the junction held 9 bases outside the gene matches. Germline assignment: CDR1 MRHNA and CDR2 SNTAGT. Here the CDR3 DNA reads TGTGCCAGCAGTCCGGACAGGGAATTGAGTGAGCAGTTCTTC. Translation: CASSPDRELSEQFF.